Listed below are T cell receptor beta chains from one sample, sequenced in a study of beta chain features in type 1 diabetes. This table comes from immunoSEQ multiplex PCR, and its TCRdb copy is limited to in-frame clones, with some not included. The data hold more than 250,000 clones, with 24% observed a single time. Material: naive CD4+ T cells from blood. The receptors were sampled from a woman aged 30 to 39 with type 1 diabetes. Each CDR3 is given with its conserved first and last residue. The D gene is left open where the match is weak. Clone size is given for some rows only: seen once, a few or many times, or a class if the clone is expanded.

-,TRBJ2-1,-,TRBV2,CASSVEGGDNEQFF,TGTGCCAGCAGTGTCGAAGGGGGTGACAATGAGCAGTTCTTC
-,TRBJ2-7,-,TRBV30,CAWNVQGAHEQYF,TGTGCCTGGAATGTACAGGGAGCCCACGAGCAGTACTTC
-,TRBJ1-1,-,TRBV29-1,CSVAALQGNTEAFF,TGCAGCGTGGCAGCTTTACAGGGAAACACTGAAGCTTTCTTT
TRBD2,TRBJ2-1,-,TRBV5-1,CASSLAGLADEQFF,TGCGCCAGCAGCTTGGCCGGACTAGCTGATGAGCAGTTCTTC
-,TRBJ1-1,few,TRBV30,CAWTVYTEAFF,TGTGCCTGGACCGTATACACTGAAGCTTTCTTT
-,TRBJ2-6,few,TRBV29-1,CSALKIHRRGANVLTF,TGCAGCGCGCTAAAAATTCACCGCCGGGGGGCCAACGTCCTGACTTTC
-,TRBJ2-3,few,TRBV29-1,CSVRNREDTQYF,TGCAGCGTTCGAAACAGGGAGGATACGCAGTATTTT
-,TRBJ2-3,few,TRBV23-1,CASSQWRDTQYF,TGCGCCAGCAGTCAATGGAGGGATACGCAGTATTTT
TRBD1,TRBJ2-7,few,TRBV30,CAWTGGRSEQYF,TGTGCCTGGACAGGGGGCAGGAGCGAGCAGTACTTC
TRBD2,TRBJ2-3,-,TRBV30,CAWSRGLAGAGDTQYF,TGTGCCTGGAGTAGGGGGCTAGCGGGAGCCGGAGATACGCAGTATTTT
TRBD1,TRBJ2-6,few,TRBV19,CASRTGTRSGANVLTF,TGTGCCAGTAGGACAGGGACGCGATCTGGGGCCAACGTCCTGACTTTC
-,TRBJ2-3,few,TRBV7-9,CASSQDSPLDTQYF,TGTGCCAGCAGTCAGGACAGTCCTCTAGATACGCAGTATTTT
TRBD2,TRBJ2-3,-,TRBV7-9,CASSKGAVAGHAREYF,TGTGCCAGCAGCAAAGGGGCGGTAGCGGGCCACGCCAGGGAGTATTTT
-,TRBJ2-3,few,TRBV4-1,CASSQEATADTDTQYF,TGCGCCAGCAGCCAAGAGGCGACAGCCGACACAGATACGCAGTATTTT
TRBD1,TRBJ2-3,few,TRBV5-4,CASSWLQGATDTQYF,TGTGCCAGCAGCTGGCTACAGGGGGCTACAGATACGCAGTATTTT
TRBD1,TRBJ1-3,-,TRBV9,CASSVTGASGNTIYF,TGTGCCAGCAGCGTAACAGGGGCCTCTGGAAACACCATATATTTT
TRBD2,TRBJ2-5,-,TRBV7-6,CASSHWTSGYQETQYF,TGTGCCAGCAGCCATTGGACTAGCGGGTACCAAGAGACCCAGTACTTC
TRBD2,TRBJ2-7,few,TRBV29-1,CSVEKVAGEKQYF,TGCAGCGTCGAAAAGGTAGCGGGAGAGAAGCAGTACTTC
TRBD2,TRBJ2-3,few,TRBV7-3,CASSFSGRAGDTQYF,TGTGCCAGCAGCTTTAGCGGGAGGGCTGGAGATACGCAGTATTTT
TRBD2,TRBJ2-3,few,TRBV19,CASSIIPSGGTDTQYF,TGTGCCAGTAGTATAATACCTAGCGGAGGCACAGATACGCAGTATTTT
TRBD2,TRBJ2-5,few,TRBV19,CASNKLAGTGETQYF,TGTGCCAGTAACAAACTAGCGGGAACGGGTGAGACCCAGTACTTC
-,TRBJ1-2,few,TRBV30,CAWSVGQGSYGYTF,TGTGCCTGGAGTGTAGGTCAGGGGAGCTATGGCTACACCTTC
-,TRBJ2-1,few,TRBV29-1,CSVSSGNYNEQFF,TGCAGCGTTAGTAGCGGAAACTACAATGAGCAGTTCTTC
TRBD2,TRBJ2-1,-,TRBV7-9,CASSLGDYRNEQFF,TGTGCCAGCAGCTTAGGGGACTATCGCAATGAGCAGTTCTTC
-,TRBJ2-4,-,TRBV15,CATSRDYPNIQYF,TGTGCCACCAGCAGAGATTATCCGAACATTCAGTACTTC